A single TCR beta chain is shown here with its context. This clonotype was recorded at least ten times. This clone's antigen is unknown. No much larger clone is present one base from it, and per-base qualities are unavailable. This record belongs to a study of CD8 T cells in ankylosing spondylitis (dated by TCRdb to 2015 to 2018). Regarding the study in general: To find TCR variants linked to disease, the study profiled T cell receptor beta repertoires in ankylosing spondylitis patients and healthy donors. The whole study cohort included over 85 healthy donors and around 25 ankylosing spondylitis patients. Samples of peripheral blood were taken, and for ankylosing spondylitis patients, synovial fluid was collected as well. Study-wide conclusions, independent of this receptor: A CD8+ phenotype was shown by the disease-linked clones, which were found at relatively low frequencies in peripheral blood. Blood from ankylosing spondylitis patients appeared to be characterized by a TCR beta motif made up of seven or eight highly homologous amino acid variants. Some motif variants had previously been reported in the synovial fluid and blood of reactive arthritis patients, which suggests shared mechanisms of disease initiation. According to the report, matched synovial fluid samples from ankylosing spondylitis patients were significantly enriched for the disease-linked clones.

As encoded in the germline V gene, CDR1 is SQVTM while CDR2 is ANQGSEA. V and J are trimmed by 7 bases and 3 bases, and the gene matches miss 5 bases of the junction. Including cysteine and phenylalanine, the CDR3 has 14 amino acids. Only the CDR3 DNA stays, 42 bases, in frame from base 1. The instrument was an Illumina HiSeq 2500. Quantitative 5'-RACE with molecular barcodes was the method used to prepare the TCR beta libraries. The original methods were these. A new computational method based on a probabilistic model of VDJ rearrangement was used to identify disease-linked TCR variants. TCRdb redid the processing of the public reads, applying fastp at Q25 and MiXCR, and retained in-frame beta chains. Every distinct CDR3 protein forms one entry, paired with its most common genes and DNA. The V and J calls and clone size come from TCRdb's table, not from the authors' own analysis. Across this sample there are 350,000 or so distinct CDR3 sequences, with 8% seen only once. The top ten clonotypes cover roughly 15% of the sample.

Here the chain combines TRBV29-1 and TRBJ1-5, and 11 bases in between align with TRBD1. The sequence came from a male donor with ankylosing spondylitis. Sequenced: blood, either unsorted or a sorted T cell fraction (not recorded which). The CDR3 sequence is CSARTGGYNQPQHF. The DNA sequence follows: TGCAGCGCTCGGACAGGGGGCTACAATCAGCCCCAGCATTTT.